A selection of T cell receptor beta chains follows, all from one sample in a study of blood T cells in healthy people across ages. TCRdb passed the 5' RACE reads through MiXCR, listing each CDR3 protein once. The repertoire has some 1.5 million distinct CDR3 sequences, roughly two fifths of them found once; the top ten carry about 4.1%. Sequencing input: blood. These receptors were obtained from a woman between 18 and 30 years old in good health. CDR3s include the opening cysteine and the closing phenylalanine or tryptophan. Fields, in order: CDR3 protein, V gene, D gene. D genes are given only for firm matches.

CSARTYQLNTEAFF,TRBV20-1,NA
CSVTEGAQNTEAFF,TRBV29-1,TRBD1
CASSFGSREAFF,TRBV12-3/TRBV12-4,NA
CASSPIGGGPEGYTF,TRBV11-2,NA
CSARDTSGSQRSYNEQFF,TRBV20-1,TRBD2
CASSQGLVGIQYF,TRBV3-1,NA
CASSVALQGPNYGYTF,TRBV9,NA
CASSLVGLGDYDYTF,TRBV5-5,NA
CASSRLPGQGLSEAFF,TRBV6-2/TRBV6-3,TRBD1
CASNRTGDEKLFF,TRBV11-2,TRBD1
CASSATGLAGSWANVPTF,TRBV18,TRBD2
CASSDPPLRGSYNEQFF,TRBV10-2,NA
CSASGSPNTEAFF,TRBV20-1,NA
CASSSTPYVYGYTF,TRBV12-3/TRBV12-4,NA
CAISEQEGHYSYEQYF,TRBV10-3,NA
CSVGGTSGRPYNEQFF,TRBV29-1,TRBD2
CSVWTGNTDTQYF,TRBV29-1,TRBD1
CASSSDLPETQYF,TRBV11-2,NA
CASSPHPGQGDYGYTF,TRBV12-3/TRBV12-4,TRBD1
CASSPGTGNNSPLHF,TRBV4-3,TRBD1
CSARGGTSGSDTQYF,TRBV20-1,TRBD2
CASSPSVRRYNEQFF,TRBV4-3,NA
CASTPGGNSPLHF,TRBV19,NA
CTSSLAQYSYEQYF,TRBV11-2,NA
CASITAFGLTNTGELFF,TRBV6-1,NA
CASSARAVSGAWDTQYF,TRBV10-1,NA